These T cell receptor beta chains were read from a single sample in a study of shared T cell receptors in the human thymus. Here immunoSEQ multiplex PCR was the method, and the copy in TCRdb shows in-frame clones only, minus some. The repertoire includes roughly 660,000 clones, around 89% of them detected once, and 0.0095% to 0.011% sits in the top ten. These data were also reused for a study on human thymus T cells.

The sequencing sample was made of thymocytes. The receptors shown here come from a boy younger than two with a congenital heart defect. Both conserved end residues are part of each CDR3. Each record gives: clone size, V gene, D gene, J gene, CDR3 protein, CDR3 DNA. D genes are given only for firm matches. Some rows have no size entry. The others give once, few or many, or a class for an expanded clone.

NA	TRBV6-4	NA	TRBJ2-3	CASSHRNTQYF	TGTGCCAGCAGTCACAGGAATACGCAGTATTTT
NA	TRBV4-2	TRBD1	TRBJ1-2	CASSHPDRENYGYTF	TGTGCCAGCAGCCACCCCGACAGGGAGAACTATGGCTACACCTTC
once	TRBV4-3	TRBD2	TRBJ2-7	CASSDSGTSGRDHEQYF	TGCGCCAGCAGCGACTCCGGGACTAGCGGGAGGGACCACGAGCAGTACTTC
NA	TRBV2	TRBD2	TRBJ2-7	CASSASGRRYF	TGTGCCAGCAGTGCTAGCGGGAGAAGGTACTTC
NA	TRBV4-3	NA	TRBJ1-4	CASSQDRRGQNEKLFF	TGCGCCAGCAGCCAAGATCGGAGAGGACAGAATGAAAAACTGTTTTTT
NA	TRBV7-2	TRBD2	TRBJ2-7	CASSLFPSGSAGEQYF	TGTGCCAGCAGCTTATTTCCTAGCGGGAGTGCAGGCGAGCAGTACTTC
NA	TRBV6-4	TRBD1	TRBJ2-7	CASSPDRWGEQYF	TGTGCCAGCAGTCCGGACAGGTGGGGCGAGCAGTACTTC
NA	TRBV5-6	NA	TRBJ1-2	CASSFGGTSNYGYTF	TGTGCCAGCAGCTTCGGGGGGACCTCTAACTATGGCTACACCTTC
NA	TRBV28	NA	TRBJ1-1	CASSRPFLEQGTEAFF	TGTGCCAGCAGTCGACCCTTTCTAGAGCAGGGCACTGAAGCTTTCTTT
NA	TRBV19	TRBD2	TRBJ2-7	CASSERGSYEQYF	TGTGCCAGTAGTGAGCGGGGAAGCTACGAGCAGTACTTC
NA	TRBV6-5	TRBD2	TRBJ2-7	CASRTSPGRPYEQYF	TGTGCCAGCCGGACTAGCCCTGGGAGGCCCTACGAGCAGTACTTC
NA	TRBV5-6	TRBD1	TRBJ2-1	CASSPGQGASSGRSNEQFF	TGTGCCAGCAGCCCGGGACAGGGGGCATCGAGCGGGAGGTCCAATGAGCAGTTCTTC
NA	TRBV2	NA	TRBJ2-3	CASSCILELTDTQYF	TGTGCCAGCAGTTGTATTTTGGAACTAACAGATACGCAGTATTTT
NA	TRBV20-1	NA	TRBJ2-1	CSAAGGLVHFF	TGCAGTGCTGCAGGGGGACTAGTACATTTCTTC
NA	TRBV19	NA	TRBJ2-7	CASPGTPPREQYF	TGTGCCAGCCCCGGGACACCGCCTCGGGAGCAGTACTTC
NA	TRBV6-1	TRBD2	TRBJ2-3	CASSEGAGEGDTDTQYF	TGTGCCAGCAGTGAAGGGGCGGGAGAAGGGGACACAGATACGCAGTATTTT
NA	TRBV19	TRBD1	TRBJ2-2	CASSIRDRGRITGELFF	TGTGCCAGTAGTATCCGGGACAGGGGGCGCATCACCGGGGAGCTGTTTTTT
NA	TRBV5-6	NA	TRBJ2-7	CASSLAGVGSYEQYF	TGTGCCAGCAGCTTGGCAGGGGTAGGGTCCTACGAGCAGTACTTC
NA	TRBV6-1	TRBD1	TRBJ1-5	CASSEGTSGGSQPQHF	TGTGCCAGCAGTGAAGGGACCTCAGGGGGCAGTCAGCCCCAGCATTTT
NA	TRBV2	TRBD2	TRBJ2-1	CASSDTSGMGCSVDEQFF	TGTGCCAGCAGTGATACTAGCGGGATGGGATGTAGCGTAGATGAGCAGTTCTTC
NA	TRBV6-1	TRBD1	TRBJ2-7	CASSGPGQGARSYEQYF	TGTGCCAGCAGTGGCCCCGGACAGGGGGCGAGGTCCTACGAGCAGTACTTC
NA	TRBV6-1	NA	TRBJ2-1	CASRRRDNEQFF	TGTGCCAGCAGGAGGAGGGACAATGAGCAGTTCTTC